These T cell receptor beta chains were read from a single sample in a study of blood T cells in healthy people across ages. MiXCR, applied by TCRdb to the 5' RACE reads, yields one record per CDR3 protein. The sample contains under 950,000 distinct CDR3 sequences, over 20% of which appear only once. The sequencing input was blood. These receptors all stem from a man in his 70s in good health. Both conserved end residues are part of each CDR3. Fields, in order: J gene, V gene, clone size, D gene, CDR3 DNA, CDR3 protein. The D gene is left open where the match is weak. The size of a clone is reported for some rows only, either as once, few or many, or as a class for expanded clones.

TRBJ1-1 TRBV12-3/TRBV12-4 NA NA TGTGCCAGCAGTCCAAAAGGGACGGTGAACACTGAAGCTTTCTTT CASSPKGTVNTEAFF
TRBJ2-7 TRBV20-1 few NA TGCAGTGCTAGACAGCGGGCTGGGGCCCTCGAGCAGTACTTC CSARQRAGALEQYF
TRBJ2-3 TRBV20-1 few NA TGCAGTGCCCCGGAGGGTTTGGATACGCAGTATTTT CSAPEGLDTQYF
TRBJ2-3 TRBV9 NA NA TGTGCCAGCAGTTGGGGGGAGGCAGATACGCAGTATTTT CASSWGEADTQYF
TRBJ1-3 TRBV5-5 many TRBD1 TGTGCCAGCAGCTGGGCCGACAGGGGGCCCCGCTCTGGAAACACCATATATTTT CASSWADRGPRSGNTIYF
TRBJ1-4 TRBV11-2 many NA TGCGCCAGCAGCTTAGGGGGGTCTCCGGGTGAAAAACTGTTTTTT CASSLGGSPGEKLFF
TRBJ2-5 TRBV12-3/TRBV12-4 NA TRBD1 TGTGCCAGCAGTTCCACGAACGACAGGGGAAGAGAGGCCCAGTACTTC CASSSTNDRGREAQYF
TRBJ2-7 TRBV29-1 many NA TGCAGCGTTGACCTCGCCTACGAGCAGTACTTC CSVDLAYEQYF
TRBJ2-2 TRBV28 few NA TGTGCCAGCGGTAAATCCGAGGGGCGGAACACCGGGGAGCTGTTTTTT CASGKSEGRNTGELFF
TRBJ2-1 TRBV11-2 NA NA TGTGCCAGCAGCTTCGGACTGGGAATGAGTAATGAGCAGTTCTTC CASSFGLGMSNEQFF
TRBJ2-1 TRBV14 NA TRBD1 TGTGCCAGCAGTCACCTCGGACAGGGTAGTAAAAATGAGCAGTTCTTC CASSHLGQGSKNEQFF
TRBJ2-7 TRBV6-1 few NA TGTGCCAGCAGTGAAGCGCTTCAACCAGGGTTGGCCGAGCAGTACTTC CASSEALQPGLAEQYF
TRBJ1-1 TRBV7-9 NA NA TGTGCCAGCAGCTTAACAGGGAGGTCTGAAGCTTTCTTT CASSLTGRSEAFF
TRBJ2-1 TRBV12-3/TRBV12-4 few NA TGTGCCAGCAGTTTCGGAACTAACGACCCTGATGAGCAGTTCTTC CASSFGTNDPDEQFF
TRBJ2-1 TRBV20-1 few NA TGCAGTGCTAGCGCAAGCGGGCTCCTCAATGAGCAGTTCTTC CSASASGLLNEQFF
TRBJ1-2 TRBV5-1 NA NA TGCGCCAGCAGCTTGTTCAGGGAAGGAGGCTACACCTTC CASSLFREGGYTF
TRBJ2-7 TRBV11-2 few NA TGTGCCAGCAGCTTAGATTTTTCAGCCGAGCAGTACTTC CASSLDFSAEQYF
TRBJ2-2 TRBV7-9 NA TRBD2 TGTGCCAGCAGTCCCGGGACTAGCCCCTGGCACACCGGGGAGCTGTTTTTT CASSPGTSPWHTGELFF
TRBJ1-2 TRBV25-1 few NA TGTGCCAGCAGGGGGATGTTCCCCTATGGCTACACCTTC CASRGMFPYGYTF
TRBJ1-2 TRBV4-1 NA NA TGCGCCAGCAGCCAAGATGTGGCGGTGAACTATGGCTACACCTTC CASSQDVAVNYGYTF
TRBJ2-2 TRBV4-2 NA NA TGTGCCAGCAGCCATCCTAGGGGCCGGGACACCGGGGAGCTGTTTTTT CASSHPRGRDTGELFF
TRBJ2-7 TRBV20-1 few NA TGCAGTGCTTATACTACGGGACTTGGCCCCTACGAGCAGTACTTC CSAYTTGLGPYEQYF
TRBJ1-1 TRBV4-3 NA NA TGCGCCAGCAGCCACCTCCCGACTTTAAACACTGAAGCTTTCTTT CASSHLPTLNTEAFF
TRBJ2-1 TRBV10-3 NA NA TGTGCCATCAGTGAGTGGGCAGGGCTCGTTTACAATGAGCAGTTCTTC CAISEWAGLVYNEQFF
TRBJ2-5 TRBV20-1 NA NA TGCAGTGCTAGAGATACTGGCAGGGGAGAGACCCAGTACTTC CSARDTGRGETQYF
TRBJ2-5 TRBV24-1 NA TRBD1 TGTGCCACCAGTGAGACCGGGACAGGGAACCAAGAGACCCAGTACTTC CATSETGTGNQETQYF
TRBJ2-5 TRBV20-1 NA NA TGCAGTGCTAGGCGCCCCCAAGAGACCCAGTACTTC CSARRPQETQYF
TRBJ2-1 TRBV10-3 few NA TGTGCCATCAGTGAGACTAGTCTCCATGAGCAGTTCTTC CAISETSLHEQFF
TRBJ2-5 TRBV11-1 NA NA TGTGCCAGCAGCTTGGGGGGACTGGACAAAGAGACCCAGTACTTC CASSLGGLDKETQYF
TRBJ1-1 TRBV10-1 NA NA TGCGCCAGCAGTGAAGGACGGGGGCACACTGAAGCTTTCTTT CASSEGRGHTEAFF
TRBJ1-1 TRBV5-1 few NA TGCGCCAGCAGCTTGGGGGACACCAACACTGAAGCTTTCTTT CASSLGDTNTEAFF
TRBJ2-3 TRBV6-2/TRBV6-3 NA TRBD2 TGTGCCAGCCAGCGGGGGAGCACAGATACGCAGTATTTT CASQRGSTDTQYF
TRBJ2-1 TRBV7-2 few TRBD2 TGTGCCAGCAAACTGACTAGCGGGGAACAATACAATGAGCAGTTCTTC CASKLTSGEQYNEQFF
TRBJ2-1 TRBV24-1 few NA TGTGCCACCAGTGATTTGGCCAGGTACAATGAGCAGTTCTTC CATSDLARYNEQFF
TRBJ2-3 TRBV29-1 NA NA TGCAGCGTTGATGGAAAGACAGATACGCAGTATTTT CSVDGKTDTQYF
TRBJ1-5 TRBV6-4 NA TRBD1 TGTGCCAGCGGATGGGACAGGGCTGAGGCAAATCAGCCCCAGCATTTT CASGWDRAEANQPQHF
TRBJ1-1 TRBV6-5 few NA TGTGCCAGCAAACTAGACAAAAGGGGAGGAACTGAAGCTTTCTTT CASKLDKRGGTEAFF
TRBJ1-4 TRBV5-1 few NA TGCGCCAGCAGCGGGGGCCGGACAACTAATGAAAAACTGTTTTTT CASSGGRTTNEKLFF
TRBJ2-3 TRBV7-2 few NA TGTGCCAGCAGCTCCCGGCGTTTTGTCAGAGATACGCAGTATTTT CASSSRRFVRDTQYF
TRBJ1-2 TRBV9 NA NA TGTGCCAGCAGCGTAGTTTGGGGTTCGGGCTACACCTTC CASSVVWGSGYTF